This TCR beta chain was obtained from a study of brain T cells in children with intractable seizures (dated by TCRdb to the early 2020s). With respect to the entire study: Resected brain tissue from about 48 pediatric epilepsy surgery cases was initially screened for immune gene transcripts with a NanoString immunology panel. Among the roughly twelve selected surgery cases, eight also had pre-surgery blood sequenced, leaving four with brain tissue only. The paper as a whole reports these results and caveats: Viral specificity was inferred only from CDR3 sequence similarity, and patients' HCMV serostatus was unknown. Because pre- and post-surgery blood were sequenced to different depths, clones absent from the pre-surgery sample may reflect undersampling.

On this clone itself: Its target antigen remains unknown. At one of its ends the junction is not consistent with the germline gene, which may arise from a read error.

According to the germline V gene, CDR1 reads SGHRS and CDR2 reads YFSETQ. The CDR3, from cysteine to phenylalanine, totals 10 residues. The read is trimmed to its CDR3 DNA, 30 bases read in frame from base 1. The time point label, read with the paper, signifies: blood from clinic visit 5 months post-surgery; TSC patient then seizure free. The surgery cases that showed the highest brain T cell transcript signatures were chosen for TCR beta chain sequencing of brain tissue, and of blood when it was available. Prior to surgery, the patients had been treated with at least one anti-epileptic drug. The TCR-sequenced patients were children whose drug-resistant epilepsy was caused by tuberous sclerosis complex, focal cortical dysplasia, Rasmussen encephalitis or hemimegalencephaly. The Monarch genomic DNA purification kit was used to extract bulk genomic DNA from unsorted brain tissue and from whole blood.

The immunoSEQ assay was used to generate TCR beta chain sequences from genomic DNA. For the original study's pipeline: Any CDR3 sequence that did not begin with the conserved framework cysteine at position 104 was removed by hand. To get clonality, the normalized Shannon's Diversity Index was subtracted from one, giving values from 0 (maximal diversity) to 1 (oligoclonal). Chi-squared comparison-of-proportions tests assessed whether the same CDR3 differed in frequency between samples, such as brain versus blood. Public clonotypes were identified through searches of immuneACCESS, and similarity to known antiviral clonotypes was evaluated with the VDJdb browser. What TCRdb holds here is the immuneACCESS table cut down to in-frame rearrangements. Part of the clones is not present; checked against another copy, under half of the missing clones reflect an unresolved V gene, and the others are unexplained. For V, J and clone size, that table is used; D and trimming come from the DNA. The sample profile shows about 340,000 clones; approximately 93% of them were found once. The ten largest account for 4.5% to 7% of the sample.

Here the sequenced sample was peripheral blood, taken 4 to 5 months after surgery. This TCR came from a boy under two years old with tuberous sclerosis and intractable seizures. The chain joins TRBV5-1 to TRBJ1-4; a confident D gene designation cannot be given. This receptor has the CDR3 CASSFGGGPF. The nucleotide sequence is TGCGCCAGCAGCTTCGGTGGCGGCCCTTTT.